This T cell receptor (beta chain) originates from a study of T cell responses to AZD1222 COVID-19 vaccine. This clone was seen just once. Its antigen remains unknown. The study's findings and limits: A mostly white British donor set with more females was recruited, and clonal diversity was possibly underestimated. Recipients of two AZD1222 doses showed rising Spike-specific TCR breadth and depth.

The germline V and J ends were trimmed by 5 bases and 6 bases, with 10 bases remaining between them. The CDR3 has 13 residues. The germline gives CDR1 SGHTA, CDR2 FQGTGA. Here immunoSEQ multiplex PCR was the method, and the copy in TCRdb shows in-frame clones only, minus some. The sample lists about 96,000 clones, about nine tenths seen once, with about 28% in the top ten. Sample: peripheral blood, taken on day 0 of AZD1222 vaccination. This receptor was taken from an adult in good health. V usage is TRBV7-3 and J usage is TRBJ2-2; D perhaps matches TRBD1 (6 bases). The CDR3: CASSVPGAGELFF. The DNA of the CDR3 is TGTGCCAGCAGCGTCCCAGGGGCCGGGGAGCTGTTTTTT.